This TCR beta chain was documented in a study of vaccination effects on CD4 cells after COVID-19. Study results and caveats: Infection-derived and vaccine-derived clones contracted markedly late after vaccination. The study enrolled few convalescent patients and sampled no early post-infection timepoints.

Points on this clone: Its antigen is as yet unknown.

Antigen-specific CD4+ T cells were expanded with viral peptide pools in the ViraFEST assay before sequencing. It was after around 10 days of culture that CD4+ T cells were isolated. Negative nucleocapsid antibody tests before and after vaccination confirmed no previous SARS-CoV-2 infection. Each culture had half its medium swapped for IL-2 medium on days 3 and 7. Profiled with immunoSEQ multiplex PCR; TCRdb holds only in-frame clones, not every one. The sample contains about 45,000 clones, around 77% of which appear only once. V was clipped by 7 bases and J by 4 bases; unmatched bases: 7. The germline CDR1 and CDR2 sequences are SNHLY and FYNNEI. The CDR3 contains 14 residues.

This rearrangement joins TRBV2 to TRBJ2-5; 9 bases line up with TRBD1. This TCR derives from a human donor who received a COVID-19 vaccine. Specimen: CD4+ T cells from PBMCs cultured with SARS-CoV-2 spike peptides, collected before COVID-19 vaccination. The CDR3 coding sequence is TGTGCCAGCAAGCCACAGGGGGCCCCAGAGACCCAGTACTTC. Translating gives CASKPQGAPETQYF. The full variable domain, rest sourced from reference TRBV2 and TRBJ2-5, is EPEVTQTPSHQVTQMGQEVILRCVPISNHLYFYWYRQILGQKVEFLVSFYNNEISEKSEIFDDQFSVERPDGSNFTLKIRSTKLEDSAMYFCASKPQGAPETQYFGPGTRLLVL.